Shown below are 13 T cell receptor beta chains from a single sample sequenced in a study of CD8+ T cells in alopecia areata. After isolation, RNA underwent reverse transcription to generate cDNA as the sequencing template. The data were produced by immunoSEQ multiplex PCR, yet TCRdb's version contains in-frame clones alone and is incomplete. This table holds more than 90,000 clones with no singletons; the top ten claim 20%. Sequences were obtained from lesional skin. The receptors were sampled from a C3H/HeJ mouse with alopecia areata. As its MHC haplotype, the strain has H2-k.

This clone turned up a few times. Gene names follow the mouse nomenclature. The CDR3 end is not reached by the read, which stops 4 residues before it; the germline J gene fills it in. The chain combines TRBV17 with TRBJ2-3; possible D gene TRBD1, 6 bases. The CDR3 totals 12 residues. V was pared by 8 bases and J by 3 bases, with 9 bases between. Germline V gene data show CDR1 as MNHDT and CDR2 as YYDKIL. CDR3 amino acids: CASQQGAETLYF. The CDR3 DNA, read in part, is TGTGCTAGCCAGCAGGGGGCAGAA.

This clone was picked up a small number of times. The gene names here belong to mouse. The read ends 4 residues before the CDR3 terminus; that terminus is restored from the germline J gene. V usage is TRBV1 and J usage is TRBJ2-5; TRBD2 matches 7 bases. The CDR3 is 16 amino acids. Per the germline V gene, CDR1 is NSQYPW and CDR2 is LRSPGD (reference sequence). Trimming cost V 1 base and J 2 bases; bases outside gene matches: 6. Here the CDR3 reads CTCSAADGGIQDTQYF. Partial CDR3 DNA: TGCACCTGCAGTGCAGCGGATGGGGGGATCCAAGAC.

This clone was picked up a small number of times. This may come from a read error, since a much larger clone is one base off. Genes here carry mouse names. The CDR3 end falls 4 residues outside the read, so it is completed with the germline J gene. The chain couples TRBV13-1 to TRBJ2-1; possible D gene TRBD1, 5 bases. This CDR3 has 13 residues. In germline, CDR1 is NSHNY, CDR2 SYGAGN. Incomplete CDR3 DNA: TGTGCCAGCAGTGATCAGGGATGGGCT. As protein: CASSDQGWA. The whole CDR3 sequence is CASSDQGWAEQFF.

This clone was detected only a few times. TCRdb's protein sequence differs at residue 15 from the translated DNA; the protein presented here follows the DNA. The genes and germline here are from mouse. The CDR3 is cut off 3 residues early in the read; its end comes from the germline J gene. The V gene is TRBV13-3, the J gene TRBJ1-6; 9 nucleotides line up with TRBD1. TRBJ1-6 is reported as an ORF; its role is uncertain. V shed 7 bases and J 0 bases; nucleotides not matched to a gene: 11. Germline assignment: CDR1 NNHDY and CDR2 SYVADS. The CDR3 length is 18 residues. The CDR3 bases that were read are TGTGCCAGCCGACCGGGACAGGGACAAGATTCCTATAATTCGCCC. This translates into CASRPGQGQDSYNSP. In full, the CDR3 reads CASRPGQGQDSYNSPLYF.

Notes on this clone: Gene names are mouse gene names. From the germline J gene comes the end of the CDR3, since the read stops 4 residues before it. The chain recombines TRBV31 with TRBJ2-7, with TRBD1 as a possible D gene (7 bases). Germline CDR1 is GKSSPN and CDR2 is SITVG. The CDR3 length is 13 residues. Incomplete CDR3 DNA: TGTGCCTGGAGTCTAGAGGGGGCGCAT. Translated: CAWSLEGAH. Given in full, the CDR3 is CAWSLEGAHEQYF.

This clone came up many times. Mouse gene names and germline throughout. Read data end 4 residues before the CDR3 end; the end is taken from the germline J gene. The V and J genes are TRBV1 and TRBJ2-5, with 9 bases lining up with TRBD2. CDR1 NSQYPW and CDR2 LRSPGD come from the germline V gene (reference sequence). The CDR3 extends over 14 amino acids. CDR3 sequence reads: CTCSAGLGADTQYF. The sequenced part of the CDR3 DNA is TGCACCTGCAGTGCAGGACTGGGGGCGGAC.

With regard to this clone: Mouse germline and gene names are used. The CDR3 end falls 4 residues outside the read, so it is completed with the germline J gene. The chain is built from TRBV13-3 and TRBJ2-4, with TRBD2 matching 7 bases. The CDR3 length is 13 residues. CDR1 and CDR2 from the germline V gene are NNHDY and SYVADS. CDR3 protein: CASSLGGGNTLYF. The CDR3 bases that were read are TGTGCCAGCAGTTTGGGGGGTGGAAAC. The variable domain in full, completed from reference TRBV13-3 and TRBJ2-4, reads EAAVTQSPRSKVAVTGGKVTLSCHQTNNHDYMYWYRQDTGHGLRLIHYSYVADSTEKGDIPDGYKASRPSQENFSLILELASLSQTAVYFCASSLGGGNTLYFGAGTRLSVL.

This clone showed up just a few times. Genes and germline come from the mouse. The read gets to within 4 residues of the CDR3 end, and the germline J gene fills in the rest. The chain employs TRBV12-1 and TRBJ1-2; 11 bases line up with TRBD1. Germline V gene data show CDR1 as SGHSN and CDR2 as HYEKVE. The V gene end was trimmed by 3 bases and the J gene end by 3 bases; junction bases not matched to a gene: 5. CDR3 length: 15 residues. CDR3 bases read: TGTGCCAGCTCTTGGACAGGGGGCTGGGACTCC. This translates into CASSWTGGWDS. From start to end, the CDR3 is CASSWTGGWDSDYTF. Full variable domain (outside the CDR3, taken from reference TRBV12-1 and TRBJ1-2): DSGVVQSPRHIIKEKGGRSVLTCIPISGHSNVVWYQQTLGKELKFLIQHYEKVERDKGFLPSRFSVQQFDDYHSEMNMSALELEDSAMYFCASSWTGGWDSDYTFGSGTRLLVI.

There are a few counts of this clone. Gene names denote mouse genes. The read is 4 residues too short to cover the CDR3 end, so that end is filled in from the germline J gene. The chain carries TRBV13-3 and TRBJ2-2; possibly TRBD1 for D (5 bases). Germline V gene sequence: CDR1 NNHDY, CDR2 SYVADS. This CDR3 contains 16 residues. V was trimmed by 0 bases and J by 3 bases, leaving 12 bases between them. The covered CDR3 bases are TGTGCCAGCAGTGATGCGGGCAGGGAGGACACCGGG. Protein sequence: CASSDAGREDTG. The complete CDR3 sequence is CASSDAGREDTGQLYF.

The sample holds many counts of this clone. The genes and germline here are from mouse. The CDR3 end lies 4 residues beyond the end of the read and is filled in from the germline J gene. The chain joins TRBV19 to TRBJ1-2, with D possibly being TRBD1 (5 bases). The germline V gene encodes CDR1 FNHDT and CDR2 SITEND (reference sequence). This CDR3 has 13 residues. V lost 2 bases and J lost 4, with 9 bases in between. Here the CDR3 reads CASSIRVGSDYTF. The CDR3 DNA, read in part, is TGTGCCAGCAGTATCAGGGTCGGCTCC.

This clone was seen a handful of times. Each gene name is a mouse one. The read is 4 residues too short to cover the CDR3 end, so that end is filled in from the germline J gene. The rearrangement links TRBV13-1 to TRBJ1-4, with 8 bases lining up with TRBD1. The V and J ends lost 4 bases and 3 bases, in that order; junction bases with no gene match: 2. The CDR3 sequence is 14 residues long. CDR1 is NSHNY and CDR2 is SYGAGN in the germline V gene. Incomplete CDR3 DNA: TGTGCCAGCAGTTTACAGGGGGCCAACGAA. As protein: CASSLQGANE. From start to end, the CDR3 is CASSLQGANERLFF.

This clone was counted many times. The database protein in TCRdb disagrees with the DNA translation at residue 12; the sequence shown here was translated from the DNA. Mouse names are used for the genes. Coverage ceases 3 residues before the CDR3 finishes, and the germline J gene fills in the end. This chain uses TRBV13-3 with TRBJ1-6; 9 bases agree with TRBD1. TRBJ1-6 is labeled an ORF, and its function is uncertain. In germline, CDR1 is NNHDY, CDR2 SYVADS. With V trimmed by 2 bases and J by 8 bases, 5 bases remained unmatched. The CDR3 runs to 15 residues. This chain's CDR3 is CASSDRTGEDSPLYF. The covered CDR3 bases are TGTGCCAGCAGTGACAGGACAGGGGAGGATTCGCCC.

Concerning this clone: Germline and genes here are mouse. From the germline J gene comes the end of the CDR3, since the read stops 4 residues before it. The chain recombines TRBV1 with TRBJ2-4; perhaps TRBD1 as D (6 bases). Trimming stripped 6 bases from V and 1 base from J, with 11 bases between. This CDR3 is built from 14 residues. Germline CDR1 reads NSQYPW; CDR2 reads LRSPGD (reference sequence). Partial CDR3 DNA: TGCACCTGCAGCAGGGGTTTCGGTCAAAAC. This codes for CTCSRGFGQN. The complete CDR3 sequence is CTCSRGFGQNTLYF.